These T cell receptor beta chains were read from a single sample in a study of T cell repertoires in cytomegalovirus infection. No cognate antigen is known for these TCRs. One entry per CDR3 protein results from TCRdb running MiXCR on the reads. The sample carries fewer than 1,000,000 distinct CDR3 sequences, around 32% recorded once. Sequencing used cultured CD8+ T cells from PBMCs, obtained from culture after CMV antigen stimulation. The receptor source for this set is a human donor in good health (CMV status not recorded). Some clones in this sample may be carry-over from other donors' samples. CDR3s include the opening cysteine and the closing phenylalanine or tryptophan. A D gene is named only where the DNA matches it firmly. Not all rows give a size; the values are once, few, many and, for expanded clones, a class.

D: TRBD2
size: NA
J: TRBJ2-1
V: TRBV29-1
CDR3: CSVEGLAGRNEQFF
DNA: TGCAGCGTTGAGGGACTAGCGGGGAGGAATGAGCAGTTCTTC

D: NA
size: NA
J: TRBJ2-2
V: TRBV19
CDR3: CASSRMNTGELFF
DNA: TGTGCCAGTAGTCGGATGAACACCGGGGAGCTGTTTTTT

D: TRBD2
size: few
J: TRBJ2-1
V: TRBV27
CDR3: CASSLGLAHNEQFF
DNA: TGTGCCAGCAGTCTGGGACTAGCTCACAATGAGCAGTTCTTC

D: NA
size: once
J: TRBJ1-1
V: TRBV19
CDR3: CASSGAIDAFF
DNA: TGTGCCAGTAGTGGAGCCATCGACGCTTTCTTT

D: NA
size: many
J: TRBJ1-1
V: TRBV7-8
CDR3: CASSPEVGGANTEAFF
DNA: TGTGCCAGCAGCCCTGAGGTGGGAGGGGCGAACACTGAAGCTTTCTTT

D: TRBD2
size: NA
J: TRBJ2-6
V: TRBV4-1
CDR3: CASSQAWALAGTSGANVLTF
DNA: TGCGCCAGCAGCCAAGCCTGGGCGCTAGCGGGGACCTCTGGGGCCAACGTCCTGACTTTC

D: TRBD1
size: few
J: TRBJ1-1
V: TRBV7-6
CDR3: CASSQGTGIALNTEAFF
DNA: TGTGCCAGCAGCCAGGGGACAGGCATTGCCTTGAACACTGAAGCTTTCTTT

D: TRBD1
size: NA
J: TRBJ2-2
V: TRBV27
CDR3: CASSAETGLITGELFF
DNA: TGTGCCAGCAGTGCCGAGACAGGGCTTATCACCGGGGAGCTGTTTTTT

D: TRBD1
size: few
J: TRBJ1-5
V: TRBV6-2/TRBV6-3
CDR3: CAIPRDRGRNQPQHF
DNA: TGTGCCATCCCCAGGGACAGGGGACGAAATCAGCCCCAGCATTTT

D: TRBD2
size: NA
J: TRBJ2-5
V: TRBV6-6
CDR3: CASRGLAGSETQYF
DNA: TGTGCCAGCAGGGGACTAGCGGGGTCGGAGACCCAGTACTTC

D: TRBD1
size: NA
J: TRBJ2-1
V: TRBV4-1
CDR3: CASSHPKVPGQGNINEQFF
DNA: TGCGCCAGCAGCCATCCGAAAGTCCCGGGACAGGGGAACATCAATGAGCAGTTCTTC